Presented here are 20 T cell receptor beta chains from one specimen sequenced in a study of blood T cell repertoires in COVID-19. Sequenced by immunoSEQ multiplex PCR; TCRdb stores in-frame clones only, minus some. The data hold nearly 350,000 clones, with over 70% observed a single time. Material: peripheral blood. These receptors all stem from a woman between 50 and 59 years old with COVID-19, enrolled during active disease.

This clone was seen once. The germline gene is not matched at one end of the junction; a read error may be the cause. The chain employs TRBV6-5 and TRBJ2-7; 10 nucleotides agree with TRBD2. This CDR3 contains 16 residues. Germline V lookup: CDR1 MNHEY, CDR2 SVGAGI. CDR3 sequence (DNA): TGTGCCAGCAGTAACTCCGGGACTAGCGTTTCCTACGAGCAGTACTTC. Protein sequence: CASSNSGTSVSYEQYF.

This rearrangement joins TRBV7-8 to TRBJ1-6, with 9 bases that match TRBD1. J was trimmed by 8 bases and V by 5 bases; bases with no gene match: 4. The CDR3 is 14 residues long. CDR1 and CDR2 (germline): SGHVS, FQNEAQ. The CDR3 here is CASSNRQGDSPLHF. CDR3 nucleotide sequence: TGTGCCAGCAGCAACCGACAGGGGGATTCACCCCTCCACTTT.

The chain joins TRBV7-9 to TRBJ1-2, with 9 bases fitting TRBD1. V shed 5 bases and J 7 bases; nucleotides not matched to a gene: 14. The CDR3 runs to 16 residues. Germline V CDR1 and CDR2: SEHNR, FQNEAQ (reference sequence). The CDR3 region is CASSTFKSGTGLGYTF. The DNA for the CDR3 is TGTGCCAGCAGCACATTTAAATCCGGGACAGGGCTTGGCTACACCTTC. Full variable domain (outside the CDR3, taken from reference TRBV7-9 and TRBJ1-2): DTGVSQNPRHKITKRGQNVTFRCDPISEHNRLYWYRQTLGQGPEFLTYFQNEAQLEKSRLLSDRFSAERPKGSFSTLEIQRTEQGDSAMYLCASSTFKSGTGLGYTFGSGTRLTVV.

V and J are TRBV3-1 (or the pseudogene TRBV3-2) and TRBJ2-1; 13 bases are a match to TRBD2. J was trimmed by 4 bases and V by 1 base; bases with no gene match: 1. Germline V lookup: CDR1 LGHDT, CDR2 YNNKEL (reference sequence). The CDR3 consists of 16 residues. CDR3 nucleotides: TGTGCCAGCAGCCAAGGGACTAGCGGGGGTTACAATGAGCAGTTCTTC. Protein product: CASSQGTSGGYNEQFF.

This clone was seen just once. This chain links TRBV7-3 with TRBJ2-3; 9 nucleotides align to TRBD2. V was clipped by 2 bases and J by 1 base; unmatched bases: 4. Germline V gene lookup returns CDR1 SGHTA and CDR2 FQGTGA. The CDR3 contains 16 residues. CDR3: CASSLSGGRGTDTQYF. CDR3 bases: TGTGCCAGCAGCTTATCGGGCGGGAGGGGCACAGATACGCAGTATTTT.

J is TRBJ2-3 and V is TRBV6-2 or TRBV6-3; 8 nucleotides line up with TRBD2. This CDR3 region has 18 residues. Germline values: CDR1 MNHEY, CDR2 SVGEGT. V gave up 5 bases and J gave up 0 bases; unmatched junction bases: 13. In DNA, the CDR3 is TGTGCCAGCAGTCTGTGGGCTAGCGGGCTTACTAGCACAGATACGCAGTATTTT. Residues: CASSLWASGLTSTDTQYF.

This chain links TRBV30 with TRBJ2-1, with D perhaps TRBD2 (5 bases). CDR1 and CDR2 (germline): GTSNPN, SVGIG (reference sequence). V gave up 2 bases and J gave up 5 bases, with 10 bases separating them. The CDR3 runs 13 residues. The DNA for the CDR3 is TGTGCCTGGAGTCTGGACTTAAACAATGAGCAGTTCTTC. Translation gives CAWSLDLNNEQFF. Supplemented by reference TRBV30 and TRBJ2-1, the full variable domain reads SQTIHQWPATLVQPVGSPLSLECTVEGTSNPNLYWYRQAAGRGLQLLFYSVGIGQISSEVPQNLSASRPQDRQFILSSKKLLLSDSGFYLCAWSLDLNNEQFFGPGTRLTVL.

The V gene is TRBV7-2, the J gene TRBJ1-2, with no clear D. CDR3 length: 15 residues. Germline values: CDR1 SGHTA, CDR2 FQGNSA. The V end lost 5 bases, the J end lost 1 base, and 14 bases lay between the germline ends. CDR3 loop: CASSNPGSNNYGYTF. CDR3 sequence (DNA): TGTGCCAGCAGCAACCCGGGATCCAATAACTATGGCTACACCTTC.

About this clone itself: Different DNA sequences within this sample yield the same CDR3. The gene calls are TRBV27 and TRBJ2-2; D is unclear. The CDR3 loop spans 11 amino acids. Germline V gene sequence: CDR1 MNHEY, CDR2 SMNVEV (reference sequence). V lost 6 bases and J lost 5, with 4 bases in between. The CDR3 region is CASRRTGELFF. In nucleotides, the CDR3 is TGTGCCAGCAGGCGGACCGGGGAGCTGTTTTTT.

The CDR3 DNA reads TGTGCCAGCAGCTTGGGACTAGCGGATAACAATGAGCAGTTCTTC. This gives the protein CASSLGLADNNEQFF. The V and J genes are TRBV13 and TRBJ2-1, with TRBD2 matching over 11 bases. Looked up from germline, CDR1 is PRHDT and CDR2 is FYEKMQ (reference sequence). The CDR3 consists of 15 residues. V lost 3 bases, J lost 5 bases, and 3 bases stayed unmatched.

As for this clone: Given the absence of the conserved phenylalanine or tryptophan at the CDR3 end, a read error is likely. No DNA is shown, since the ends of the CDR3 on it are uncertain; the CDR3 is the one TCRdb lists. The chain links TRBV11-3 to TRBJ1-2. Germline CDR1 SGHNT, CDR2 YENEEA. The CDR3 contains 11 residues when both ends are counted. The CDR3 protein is CASSLQLELAL.

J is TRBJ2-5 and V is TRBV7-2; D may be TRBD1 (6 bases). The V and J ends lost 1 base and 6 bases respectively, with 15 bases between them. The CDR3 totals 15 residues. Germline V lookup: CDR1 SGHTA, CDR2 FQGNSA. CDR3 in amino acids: CASSLDRAGRKTQYF. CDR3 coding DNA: TGTGCCAGCAGCTTAGACAGGGCAGGGAGAAAGACCCAGTACTTC.

CDR3: CASLSFFGELFF. CDR3 bases: TGTGCCAGCTTATCCTTCTTCGGGGAGCTGTTTTTT. The chain combines TRBV25-1 with TRBJ2-2; D ambiguous. V gave up 8 bases and J gave up 7 bases, with 11 bases separating them. Germline values: CDR1 MGHDK, CDR2 SYGVNS. The length of the CDR3 is 12 residues.

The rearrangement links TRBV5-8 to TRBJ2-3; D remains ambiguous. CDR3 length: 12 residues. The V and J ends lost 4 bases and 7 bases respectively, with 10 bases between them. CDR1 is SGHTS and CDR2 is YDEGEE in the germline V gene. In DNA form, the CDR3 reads TGTGCCAGCAGCACTACGCGGCATACGCAGTATTTT. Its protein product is CASSTTRHTQYF.

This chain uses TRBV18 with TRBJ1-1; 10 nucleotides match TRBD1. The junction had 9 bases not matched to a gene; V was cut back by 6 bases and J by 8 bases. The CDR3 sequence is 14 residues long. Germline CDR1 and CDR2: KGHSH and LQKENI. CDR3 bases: TGTGCCAGCTCGGGACAGGGGCCCATGGGGGAAGCTTTCTTT. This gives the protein CASSGQGPMGEAFF.

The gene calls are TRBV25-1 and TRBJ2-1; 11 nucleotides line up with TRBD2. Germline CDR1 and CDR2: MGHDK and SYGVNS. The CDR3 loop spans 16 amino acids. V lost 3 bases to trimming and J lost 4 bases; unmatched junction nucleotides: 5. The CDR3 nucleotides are TGTGCCAGCAGTGACTCGGGACTAGCGGAATACAATGAGCAGTTCTTC. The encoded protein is CASSDSGLAEYNEQFF.

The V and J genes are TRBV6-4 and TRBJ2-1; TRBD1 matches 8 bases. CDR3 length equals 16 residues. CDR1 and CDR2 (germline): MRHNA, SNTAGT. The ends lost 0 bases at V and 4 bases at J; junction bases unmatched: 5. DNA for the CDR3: TGTGCCAGCAGTGACTCAACAGGGGGGCGTTACAATGAGCAGTTCTTC. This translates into CASSDSTGGRYNEQFF.

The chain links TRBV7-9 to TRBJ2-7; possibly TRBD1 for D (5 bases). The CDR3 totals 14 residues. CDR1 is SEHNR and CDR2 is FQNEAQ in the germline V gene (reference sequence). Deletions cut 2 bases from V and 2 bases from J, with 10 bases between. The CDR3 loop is CASSLQGSTYEQYF. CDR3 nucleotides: TGTGCCAGCAGCTTACAGGGATCAACCTACGAGCAGTACTTC.

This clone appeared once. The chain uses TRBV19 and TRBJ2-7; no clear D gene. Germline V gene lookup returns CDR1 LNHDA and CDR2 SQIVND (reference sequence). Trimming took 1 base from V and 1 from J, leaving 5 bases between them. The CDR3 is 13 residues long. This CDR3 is CASSIAYSYEQYF. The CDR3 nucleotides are TGTGCCAGTAGTATAGCCTATTCCTACGAGCAGTACTTC.

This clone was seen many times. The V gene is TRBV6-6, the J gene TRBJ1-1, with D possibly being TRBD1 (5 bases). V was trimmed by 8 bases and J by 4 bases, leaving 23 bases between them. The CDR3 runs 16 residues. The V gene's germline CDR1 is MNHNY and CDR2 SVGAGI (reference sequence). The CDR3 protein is CASGPGTRREFTEAFF. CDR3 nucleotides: TGTGCCAGCGGCCCCGGGACCCGGCGGGAGTTCACTGAAGCTTTCTTT.